A single sample gave rise to the 10 T cell receptor beta chains below, sequenced in a study of Ad26.COV2.S vaccination and SARS-CoV-2 variants. Profiling relied on immunoSEQ multiplex PCR, and the TCRdb table lists in-frame clones only, not all of them. In the table there are 300,000 to 400,000 clones, 85% to 90% of which are singletons. The treatment denotes: about 20 received Ad26.COV2.S at low or high dose, single or two shots; five or six received placebo; per-sample allocation not given. At day 63 after the first vaccine or placebo injection, samples were drawn. Here the sequenced sample was peripheral blood, taken in a trial of Ad26.COV2.S vaccine versus placebo. Every receptor here comes from a person between 18 and 59 years old who received the Ad26.COV2.S COVID-19 vaccine or a placebo.

This rearrangement joins TRBV11-1 to TRBJ2-7, with no clear D. V gave up 1 base and J gave up 0 bases, with 4 bases separating them. Germline values: CDR1 SGHAT, CDR2 FQDESV (reference sequence). CDR3 length: 13 residues. Written as DNA, the CDR3 is TGTGCCAGCAGCTTAGGGAGCTCCTACGAGCAGTACTTC. Protein: CASSLGSSYEQYF.

Here the CDR3 reads CASSPGRAGDTQYF. CDR3 nucleotide sequence: TGTGCCAGCTCACCAGGGAGGGCGGGAGATACGCAGTATTTT. The V gene is TRBV18, the J gene TRBJ2-3; 7 positions match TRBD2. V was pared by 2 bases and J by 5 bases, with 4 bases of the junction left unmatched. The CDR3 covers 14 residues. The germline gives CDR1 KGHSH, CDR2 LQKENI.

CDR3: CASSPRAEIPYEQYF. CDR3 bases: TGTGCCAGCTCACCACGAGCTGAAATTCCCTACGAGCAGTACTTC. This chain connects TRBV18 to TRBJ2-7; D remains ambiguous. This CDR3 region has 15 residues. CDR1 and CDR2 (germline): KGHSH, LQKENI. Trimming cost V 1 base and J 2 bases, with 12 bases left between them.

Remarks on this clone: An end of the junction does not agree with germline; a read error may underlie this. This chain connects TRBV7-8 to TRBJ2-1; possibly TRBD2 for D (6 bases). Germline V gives CDR1 SGHVS, CDR2 FQNEAQ. The CDR3 has 15 amino acids. In nucleotides, the CDR3 is TGTGCCAGCAACTTAGGACTACCGGTTGGGAATGAGCAGTTCTTC. Protein product: CASNLGLPVGNEQFF.

V and J are TRBV7-9 and TRBJ1-2, with a weak D call TRBD1 (5 bases). V dropped 1 base and J dropped 2 bases, with 14 bases sitting between them. Germline V gene sequence: CDR1 SEHNR, CDR2 FQNEAQ (reference sequence). CDR3 length equals 16 residues. The CDR3 nucleotides are TGTGCCAGCAGCTTAGTTGGAGGGACGGCGAACTATGGCTACACCTTC. It specifies CASSLVGGTANYGYTF.

This chain uses TRBV6-5 with TRBJ1-1; 8 bases agree with TRBD1. The CDR3 sequence is 15 residues long. CDR1 is MNHEY, CDR2 SVGAGI, per germline. V dropped 6 bases and J dropped 1; count of bases not matched to a gene: 7. In nucleotides, the CDR3 is TGTGCCAGCAGCCTAGGACAGGGTGCGAACACTGAAGCTTTCTTT. It is translated as CASSLGQGANTEAFF.

The V gene is TRBV14, the J gene TRBJ2-1; a weak D match, TRBD2 (5 bases). V lost 4 bases and J lost 4, with 11 bases in between. The length of the CDR3 is 14 residues. CDR1 and CDR2 (germline): SGHDN, FVKESK. The CDR3 DNA is TGTGCCAGCAGCCTCAGCGGAGCATACAATGAGCAGTTCTTC. This gives the protein CASSLSGAYNEQFF.

V is TRBV29-1 and J is TRBJ1-1; D is uncertain. Germline CDR1 reads SQVTM; CDR2 reads ANQGSEA. This CDR3 is built from 12 residues. Trimming left V 1 base short and J 2 bases short, with 5 bases between. DNA of the CDR3: TGCAGCGTTGAAGGGACTAACACTGAAGCTTTCTTT. Protein product: CSVEGTNTEAFF.

This chain links TRBV5-1 with TRBJ2-1; 10 positions agree with TRBD2. J lost 6 bases, V lost 1 base, and 4 bases had no gene match. The CDR3 contains 15 residues. CDR1 SGHRS and CDR2 YFSETQ come from the germline V gene. DNA for the CDR3: TGCGCCAGCAGCTTGACTAGCGGGACTAGCAATGAGCAGTTCTTC. Translating it yields CASSLTSGTSNEQFF.

The rearrangement joins TRBV25-1 to TRBJ1-5; D is uncertain. The germline gives CDR1 MGHDK, CDR2 SYGVNS. This CDR3 has 14 residues. With 5 bases removed from V and 4 bases from J, the gap between germline ends came to 12 bases. The chain's CDR3 is CASSPGPLNQPQHF. DNA for the CDR3: TGTGCCAGCAGTCCCGGGCCTTTGAATCAGCCCCAGCATTTT.